A single sample is the source of the 24 T cell receptor beta chains below, sequenced in a study of CXCR3-negative and CXCR3-positive naive CD8 T cells. Notes on the study in general: More hydrophobic TRB CDR3s occurred in CXCR3-positive than in CXCR3-negative naive cells.

These receptors' targets are unknown. 5' RACE that incorporated UMI labels was used to prepare the TRB cDNA libraries. TCRdb re-called the 5' RACE reads; one entry per CDR3 protein, DNA not given. The sample totals about 90,000 distinct CDR3 sequences. Sequencing used naive CXCR3+ CD8+ T cells from blood. Sample subset: CD45RO-CCR7+CD27+CD95- naive CD8+ T cells expressing CXCR3 (TNR3+). The receptors derive from a human donor in good health. Some clones in this sample may be carry-over from other donors' samples.

This chain links TRBV28 with TRBJ1-5; checking the TCRdb D call of TRBD1 is not possible without DNA. CDR3 length: 14 residues. CDR1 and CDR2 from the germline V gene are MDHEN and SYDVKM. The CDR3 region is CASSRPGNNQPQHF.

The chain has TRBV29-1 and TRBJ1-1. The CDR3 contains 13 residues. Germline V CDR1 and CDR2: SQVTM, ANQGSEA. The CDR3: CSVEGGMNTEAFF. The complete variable domain, with remaining parts taken from reference TRBV29-1 and TRBJ1-1, reads SAVISQKPSRDICQRGTSLTIQCQVDSQVTMMFWYRQQPGQSLTLIATANQGSEATYESGFVIDKFPISRPNLTFSTLTVSNMSPEDSSIYLCSVEGGMNTEAFFGQGTRLTVV.

The rearrangement joins TRBV4-1 to TRBJ2-7. CDR3 length: 14 residues. Germline CDR1 reads MGHRA; CDR2 reads YSYEKL. CDR3 residues: CASSQRYPTYEQYF.

The chain couples TRBV29-1 to TRBJ1-5; TCRdb lists TRBD1, though no DNA is available to test this call. The germline V gene has CDR1 SQVTM and CDR2 ANQGSEA. CDR3 length: 12 amino acids. The CDR3 loop is CSGGQPEGPQHF.

The rearrangement uses TRBV27 and TRBJ2-7; as DNA is missing, the TRBD2 call by TCRdb cannot be tested. The CDR3 covers 12 residues. Per germline, CDR1 MNHEY and CDR2 SMNVEV (reference sequence). The CDR3 sequence: CASKSYSYEQYF.

The chain employs TRBV14 and TRBJ2-1; TCRdb lists TRBD1, though no DNA is available to test this call. The germline V gene encodes CDR1 SGHDN and CDR2 FVKESK. The CDR3 has 15 residues. The CDR3 loop reads CASSQVQGAGGEQFF.

The V call is TRBV2, the J call TRBJ1-5; TCRdb's assignment of TRBD1 cannot be checked, as there is no DNA. Per germline, CDR1 SNHLY and CDR2 FYNNEI. This CDR3 contains 18 residues. CDR3 amino acids: CASSNPTVAELSNQPQHF. Drawing the rest from reference TRBV2 and TRBJ1-5, the complete variable domain is EPEVTQTPSHQVTQMGQEVILRCVPISNHLYFYWYRQILGQKVEFLVSFYNNEISEKSEIFDDQFSVERPDGSNFTLKIRSTKLEDSAMYFCASSNPTVAELSNQPQHFGDGTRLSIL.

V gene TRBV6-5 combines with J gene TRBJ2-3. The CDR3 consists of 14 residues. Looked up from germline, CDR1 is MNHEY and CDR2 is SVGAGI. CDR3: CASSYSISTDTQYF.

V usage is TRBV14 and J usage is TRBJ2-7. The CDR3 sequence is 13 residues long. CDR1 and CDR2 (germline): SGHDN, FVKESK. The CDR3 loop is CASSQDGAYEQYF.

V usage is TRBV9 and J usage is TRBJ1-3. Germline V gene sequence: CDR1 SGDLS, CDR2 YYNGEE. CDR3 length equals 13 residues. The CDR3 protein is CASSALDWNTIYF.

CDR3 loop: CASSIYGGTDTQYF. The V call is TRBV19, the J call TRBJ2-3; lacking DNA, the TRBD1 call made by TCRdb goes unchecked. The CDR3 is 14 amino acids. Germline V gives CDR1 LNHDA, CDR2 SQIVND (reference sequence).

The chain employs TRBV15 and TRBJ2-3; there is no DNA to check the TCRdb D call of TRBD2. CDR3 length: 17 amino acids. Germline CDR1 LNHNV, CDR2 YYDKDF (reference sequence). CDR3 amino acids: CATSRDWGTSGAYTQYF.

The CDR3 sequence: CASSQGPGRERTYEQYF. This chain joins TRBV4-3 and TRBJ2-7; lacking DNA, the TRBD2 call made by TCRdb goes unchecked. This CDR3 is built from 17 residues. Germline CDR1 reads LGHNA; CDR2 reads YSLEER.

The chain is built from TRBV4-1 and TRBJ2-1; TCRdb designates TRBD1, a call that cannot be tested without DNA. From germline, CDR1 is MGHRA and CDR2 YSYEKL. This CDR3 contains 13 residues. This chain's CDR3 is CASSQGPREQQFF.

The chain uses TRBV11-2 and TRBJ2-1. The CDR3 consists of 11 residues. The germline CDR1 and CDR2 sequences are SGHAT and FQNNGV. The CDR3 spells CASSLSREEFF.

This chain links TRBV12-3 or TRBV12-4 with TRBJ1-2. The CDR3 is 13 amino acids. CDR3 in amino acids: CASSSRQNYGYTF.

The chain links TRBV21-1 to TRBJ2-1; as DNA is missing, the TRBD1 call by TCRdb cannot be tested. TRBV21-1 is a pseudogene locus. This CDR3 has 15 amino acids. The CDR3 loop is CAYPPRVQGYNEQFF.

The V and J genes are TRBV9 and TRBJ2-1; TCRdb reports TRBD1, a call that lacks DNA to check it against. From germline, CDR1 is SGDLS and CDR2 YYNGEE. This CDR3 has 13 residues. The CDR3 spells CASSGGLNDEQFF.

V usage is TRBV27 and J usage is TRBJ2-1; the TRBD1 assignment by TCRdb is unverifiable without DNA. The CDR3 is made up of 15 amino acids. Germline loops: CDR1 MNHEY, CDR2 SMNVEV (reference sequence). The CDR3 loop is CASSFAGRGYNEQFF.

The chain recombines TRBV10-3 with TRBJ1-1. There are 14 residues in the CDR3. Germline-derived CDR1 and CDR2 are ENHRY and SYGVKD. CDR3 residues: CAISVIGLNTEAFF.

This chain connects TRBV7-9 to TRBJ2-2; the TRBD2 assignment by TCRdb is unverifiable without DNA. The CDR3 extends over 16 amino acids. Germline V CDR1 and CDR2: SEHNR, FQNEAQ (reference sequence). The CDR3: CASSFTSGDSTGELFF. The variable domain in full, with the rest retrieved from reference TRBV7-9 and TRBJ2-2, is DTGVSQNPRHKITKRGQNVTFRCDPISEHNRLYWYRQTLGQGPEFLTYFQNEAQLEKSRLLSDRFSAERPKGSFSTLEIQRTEQGDSAMYLCASSFTSGDSTGELFFGEGSRLTVL.

J is TRBJ2-1 and V is TRBV10-3; TCRdb's D call of TRBD2 is untestable without DNA. The CDR3 spans 16 residues. CDR1 is ENHRY and CDR2 is SYGVKD in the germline V gene. The CDR3 loop reads CAISERLAGDYNEQFF.

V is TRBV27 and J is TRBJ2-7; TCRdb lists TRBD1, though no DNA is available to test this call. This CDR3 spans 15 amino acids. The germline gives CDR1 MNHEY, CDR2 SMNVEV (reference sequence). CDR3 amino acids: CASSLMVGQGSEQYF.

CDR3 amino acids: CASSLDSLFYSYTF. The chain carries TRBV5-5 and TRBJ1-2. Germline CDR1 is SGHKS and CDR2 is YYEKEE (reference sequence). This CDR3 has 14 residues. The full variable domain, with the rest looked up from reference TRBV5-5 and TRBJ1-2, is DAGVTQSPTHLIKTRGQQVTLRCSPISGHKSVSWYQQVLGQGPQFIFQYYEKEERGRGNFPDRFSARQFPNYSSELNVNALLLGDSALYLCASSLDSLFYSYTFGSGTRLTVV.